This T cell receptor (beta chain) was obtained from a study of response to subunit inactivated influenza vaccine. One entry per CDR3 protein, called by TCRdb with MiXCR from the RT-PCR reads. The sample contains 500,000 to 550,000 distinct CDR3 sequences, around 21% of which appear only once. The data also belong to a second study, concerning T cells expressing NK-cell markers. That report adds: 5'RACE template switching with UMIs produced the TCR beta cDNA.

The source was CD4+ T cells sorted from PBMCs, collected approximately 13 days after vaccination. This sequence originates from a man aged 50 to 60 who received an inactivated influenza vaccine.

As DNA, the CDR3 is TGTGCCAGCAGCACCGATGGACAGGGACAAGAGACCCAGTACTTC. It encodes CASSTDGQGQETQYF. This sequence joins TRBV9 and TRBJ2-5, with 8 bases identical to TRBD1. V lost 4 bases to trimming and J lost 2 bases; unmatched junction nucleotides: 7. The CDR3 consists of 15 residues. Germline loops: CDR1 SGDLS, CDR2 YYNGEE.